The 12 T cell receptor beta chains in this list originate from one sample, sequenced in a study of T cell responses to AZD1222 COVID-19 vaccine (dated by TCRdb to 2020 to 2023). Read against the paper, the sample's time point label means: baseline before first vaccination. Libraries were built with the immunoSEQ multiplex PCR assay. TCRdb limited this immuneACCESS table to in-frame rearrangements with V and J called. A share of clones is missing; checked studies link under half to unresolved V genes, and the rest is unexplained. The sample has about 140,000 clones on record, 93% of them singletons. In total, the top ten clones hold 5% to 6.5% of the sample. This specimen consisted of peripheral blood, obtained on day 0 of AZD1222 vaccination. Source of these receptors: an adult in good health.

The chain recombines TRBV3-1 (or the pseudogene TRBV3-2) with TRBJ2-2, with D perhaps TRBD2 (5 bases). The germline V gene encodes CDR1 LGHDT and CDR2 YNNKEL (reference sequence). The CDR3 loop spans 14 amino acids. The V and J ends lost 0 bases and 8 bases respectively, with 10 bases between them. The CDR3, as DNA: TGTGCCAGCAGCCAAGATCGCTCGGGGGGGGAGCTGTTTTTT. Its protein product is CASSQDRSGGELFF.

The chain carries TRBV7-8 and TRBJ1-4, with TRBD1 matching over 11 bases. The CDR3 contains 15 residues. V lost 4 bases, J lost 8 bases, and 6 bases stayed unmatched. Germline loops: CDR1 SGHVS, CDR2 FQNEAQ. The CDR3 coding sequence is TGTGCCAGCAGCTCACCGGGACAGGGGGGCGAAAAACTGTTTTTT. This translates into CASSSPGQGGEKLFF.

The chain uses TRBV19 and TRBJ1-5; D may be TRBD1 (6 bases). Germline CDR1 LNHDA, CDR2 SQIVND (reference sequence). This CDR3 is 15 amino acids long. V lost 6 bases and J lost 1, with 13 bases in between. DNA of the CDR3: TGTGCCAGTAGGTCCGGGACACCGAGCAATCAGCCCCAGCATTTT. This translates into CASRSGTPSNQPQHF.

V and J are TRBV11-2 and TRBJ2-3, with D possibly being TRBD1 or TRBD2 (6 bases each). This CDR3 region has 17 residues. Germline CDR1 SGHAT, CDR2 FQNNGV. V was trimmed by 4 bases and J by 5 bases, leaving 22 bases between them. Here the CDR3 reads CASSSKRGTGVQDTQYF. DNA of the CDR3: TGTGCCAGCAGCTCAAAAAGGGGGACTGGAGTGCAAGATACGCAGTATTTT.

This clone has more than one count but fewer than ten. J is TRBJ2-2 and V is TRBV7-9; D is unclear. CDR3 length equals 12 residues. V gave up 1 base and J gave up 7 bases, with 4 bases separating them. Germline values: CDR1 SEHNR, CDR2 FQNEAQ (reference sequence). The CDR3 sequence: CASSLEIGELFF. In DNA, the CDR3 is TGTGCCAGCAGCTTAGAGATCGGGGAGCTGTTTTTT. Complete variable domain (other parts from reference TRBV7-9 and TRBJ2-2): DTGVSQNPRHKITKRGQNVTFRCDPISEHNRLYWYRQTLGQGPEFLTYFQNEAQLEKSRLLSDRFSAERPKGSFSTLEIQRTEQGDSAMYLCASSLEIGELFFGEGSRLTVL.

This chain uses TRBV7-3 with TRBJ2-6, with D possibly matching TRBD1 (5 bases). The germline V and J ends were trimmed by 5 bases and 2 bases, with 16 bases remaining between them. This CDR3 has 17 amino acids. Germline CDR1 SGHTA, CDR2 FQGTGA. The CDR3 loop is CASSPTLVRAGANVLTF. The CDR3 DNA follows: TGTGCCAGCAGCCCTACTCTAGTCAGGGCTGGGGCCAACGTCCTGACTTTC. The complete variable domain, with remaining parts taken from reference TRBV7-3 and TRBJ2-6, reads GAGVSQTPSNKVTEKGKYVELRCDPISGHTALYWYRQSLGQGPEFLIYFQGTGAADDSGLPNDRFFAVRPEGSVSTLKIQRTERGDSAVYLCASSPTLVRAGANVLTFGAGSRLTVL.

V usage is TRBV7-8 and J usage is TRBJ2-7; weak D call: TRBD2 (5 bases). The CDR3 consists of 13 residues. The V gene's germline CDR1 is SGHVS and CDR2 FQNEAQ. With 3 bases removed from V and 6 bases from J, the gap between germline ends came to 12 bases. The CDR3 sequence is CASSFDLRGEQYF. CDR3 bases: TGTGCCAGCAGCTTCGACCTCCGGGGCGAGCAGTACTTC.

The rearrangement joins TRBV7-2 to TRBJ1-6; D is possibly TRBD1 (5 bases). V was cut by 0 bases and J by 10 bases, with 13 bases left in between. Per germline, CDR1 SGHTA and CDR2 FQGNSA. The CDR3 extends over 15 amino acids. This CDR3 reads CASSLAVGLGSPLHF. The CDR3 coding sequence is TGTGCCAGCAGCTTAGCGGTGGGGCTAGGATCACCCCTCCACTTT.

This clone was observed a handful of times. The gene calls are TRBV19 and TRBJ1-3, with D unclear. CDR1 and CDR2 from the germline V gene are LNHDA and SQIVND (reference sequence). With 5 bases removed from V and 7 bases from J, the gap between germline ends came to 12 bases. This CDR3 is 13 amino acids long. CDR3 in amino acids: CASSSPVGNTIYF. CDR3 DNA sequence: TGTGCCAGTAGTTCTCCGGTTGGGAACACCATATATTTT.

The gene calls are TRBV12-3 or TRBV12-4 and TRBJ1-2; D not resolved. The CDR3 is made up of 11 amino acids. V was trimmed by 5 bases and J by 8 bases, leaving 9 bases between them. This CDR3 is CASSPGRGYTF. DNA of the CDR3: TGTGCCAGCAGTCCGGGCCGGGGCTACACCTTC.

This clone has a single count. The CDR3 here is CSASEGAEKLFF. CDR3 in DNA: TGCAGCGCCTCGGAGGGGGCTGAAAAACTGTTTTTT. V usage is TRBV29-1 and J usage is TRBJ1-4; 7 positions match TRBD1. The CDR3 runs to 12 residues. V was clipped by 7 bases and J by 7 bases; unmatched bases: 6. Germline CDR1 is SQVTM and CDR2 is ANQGSEA.

The chain joins TRBV5-1 to TRBJ2-2; 9 bases map to TRBD1. The CDR3 is 17 amino acids. V lost 2 bases and J lost 3; bases outside the gene matches: 8. Germline CDR1 reads SGHRS; CDR2 reads YFSETQ. The CDR3 region has the DNA TGCGCCAGCAGCTTTCGGGACAGGGTCCTTTACACCGGGGAGCTGTTTTTT. This encodes CASSFRDRVLYTGELFF.